The TCR beta chain under discussion was sequenced for a study of T cell repertoires in cytomegalovirus infection (dated by TCRdb to between 2018 and 2021). About the study as a whole: The peptide stimulations were aimed at well-studied HLA-B-restricted epitopes as well as recently identified HLA-C-restricted CMV epitopes, whose presentation resists viral immunomodulation. Because public TCR beta signatures pointed to carriage of CMV infection together with the matching HLA type, the HLA type of each donor mattered for the analysis. Overall study outcomes, separate from this receptor: The ex vivo response was dominated by HLA-C-restricted CMV-specific TCR beta clonotypes, which also provided the single most frequent clonotype in two of eight donors. In both this cohort and an independent cohort of 350 to 400 donors, the cumulative frequency of public TCR beta family members distinguished carriers of CMV infection plus the relevant HLA type.

This specimen's treatment or condition label, per the study, means: in vitro stimulation with specific CMV peptide epitopes to enrich CMV-specific T cells. Concerning this clonotype: Its antigen is not yet known. Base qualities are not at hand, and no much larger clone is one base apart.

Sequencing used an Illumina HiSeq 1500. The raw public reads went through TCRdb reprocessing: fastp at Q25, MiXCR clone calling, in-frame beta chains kept. Under each unique CDR3 protein, matching rows form one entry showing the most common genes and DNA. The sample contains around 360,000 distinct CDR3 sequences, approximately 30% of them found a single time. The ten largest clones add up to about 14% of the sample. The receptor comes from a human donor in good health (CMV status not recorded). Some clones in this sample may be carry-over from other donors' samples. The sequencing used cultured PBMCs, collected from culture after CMV antigen stimulation.

The DNA sequence is TGCAGTGCCCAAGGCCGGGTTGAAGCTAGCACAGATACGCAGTATTTT. Its product reads: CSAQGRVEASTDTQYF. The rearrangement combines TRBV20-1 with TRBJ2-3; the D gene identity is not certain. According to the germline V gene (reference sequence), CDR1 reads DFQATT and CDR2 reads SNEGSKA. Inclusive of the bounding cysteine and phenylalanine, the CDR3 is 16 residues long. This entry keeps only the CDR3 DNA: 48 bases, framed from base 1. V and J lose 6 bases and 0 bases, and a span of 19 bases separates them.